Shown below are 12 T cell receptor beta chains from a single sample sequenced in a study of CD8+ T cells in alopecia areata. Sequencing used cDNA as its template, made by extracting RNA and reverse transcribing it. Repertoires were generated with immunoSEQ multiplex PCR, while TCRdb's copy carries only in-frame clones and drops some. Of around 35,000 clones listed, 55% are singletons. The sequenced material came from NKG2D-high CD8+ T cells sorted from blood. The source is a human donor with alopecia areata.

The chain uses TRBV5-6 and TRBJ2-7; D is undetermined. V was trimmed by 2 bases and J by 3 bases, leaving 12 bases between them. The CDR3 loop spans 14 amino acids. Germline values: CDR1 SGHDT, CDR2 YYEEEE. The CDR3 region has the DNA TGTGCCAGCAGCTTCATTTCGGGCGACTACGAGCAGTACTTC. Its protein is CASSFISGDYEQYF.

This clone was seen a few times. The chain joins TRBV4-3 to TRBJ2-7, with a weak D call TRBD2 (5 bases). Trimming removed 0 bases at V and 3 bases at J, with 12 bases between. CDR3 length: 15 residues. In germline, CDR1 is LGHNA, CDR2 YSLEER. CDR3 loop: CASSQDRGFVYEQYF. The CDR3 DNA follows: TGCGCCAGCAGCCAAGATCGGGGATTTGTCTACGAGCAGTACTTC.

The chain links TRBV29-1 to TRBJ2-7; 7 bases are a match to TRBD1. Per germline, CDR1 SQVTM and CDR2 ANQGSEA. V dropped 6 bases and J dropped 5; count of bases not matched to a gene: 10. CDR3 size: 13 residues. The CDR3: CSVIGQGVHEQYF. Written as DNA, the CDR3 is TGCAGCGTCATAGGGCAGGGGGTACACGAGCAGTACTTC.

This clone was seen a single time. The chain uses TRBV4-1 and TRBJ1-1; a weak D match, TRBD1 (6 bases). The CDR3 extends over 14 amino acids. Germline V gene data show CDR1 as MGHRA and CDR2 as YSYEKL. Trimming shortened V by 3 bases and J by 2 bases, and 10 bases separated the two germline ends. CDR3 protein: CASSHGQFNTEAFF. CDR3 nucleotide sequence: TGCGCCAGCAGCCACGGACAGTTTAACACTGAAGCTTTCTTT.

V usage is TRBV14 and J usage is TRBJ1-2; 7 bases are a match to TRBD1. Germline CDR1 and CDR2: SGHDN and FVKESK. The CDR3 consists of 14 residues. The J segment lost 4 bases and the V segment lost 5 bases, leaving 7 bases of the junction unmatched. CDR3 region: CASSGTDRAYGYTF. The CDR3 bases are TGTGCCAGCAGCGGAACCGACAGGGCCTATGGCTACACCTTC.

This clone showed up just a few times. J is TRBJ2-1 and V is TRBV23-1, with 8 bases fitting TRBD1. TRBV23-1 is an ORF, and what it does is uncertain. The trim removed 6 bases at V and 7 bases at J, leaving 11 bases unmatched. This CDR3 is built from 15 residues. DNA for the CDR3: TGCGCCAGCAGCCGCCGGGACCGACAGGGGAATGAGCAGTTCTTC. It yields the protein CASSRRDRQGNEQFF.

This clone appeared a few times. The chain carries TRBV19 and TRBJ2-5, with 12 positions matching TRBD2. V lost 3 bases to trimming and J lost 2 bases; unmatched junction nucleotides: 1. Germline V gene sequence: CDR1 LNHDA, CDR2 SQIVND (reference sequence). There are 15 residues in the CDR3. The CDR3 DNA follows: TGTGCCAGTAGTATTGGACTAGCGGGGCAAGAGACCCAGTACTTC. Protein product: CASSIGLAGQETQYF.

V gene TRBV19 combines with J gene TRBJ2-7; TRBD2 might be the D (5 bases). Trimming stripped 6 bases from V and 5 bases from J, with 17 bases between. There are 14 residues in the CDR3. Per germline, CDR1 LNHDA and CDR2 SQIVND (reference sequence). CDR3 coding DNA: TGTGCCAGTAGCGCTTCCGGGATCCAGAACGAGCAGTACTTC. Translated: CASSASGIQNEQYF.

The chain has TRBV13 and TRBJ2-1, with D possibly being TRBD1 (6 bases). The CDR3 runs to 16 residues. V gave up 7 bases and J gave up 6 bases, with 22 bases separating them. Germline CDR1 and CDR2: PRHDT and FYEKMQ (reference sequence). The CDR3 sequence is CASKGVAERYSNEQFF. The DNA of the CDR3 is TGTGCCAGCAAGGGGGTAGCTGAGCGTTATTCCAATGAGCAGTTCTTC. Full variable domain (rest looked up from reference TRBV13 and TRBJ2-1): AAGVIQSPRHLIKEKRETATLKCYPIPRHDTVYWYQQGPGQDPQFLISFYEKMQSDKGSIPDRFSAQQFSDYHSELNMSSLELGDSALYFCASKGVAERYSNEQFFGPGTRLTVL.

In this sample, this clone turned up once. The chain employs TRBV5-6 and TRBJ2-7, with 7 bases lining up with TRBD1. Germline loops: CDR1 SGHDT, CDR2 YYEEEE. V lost 2 bases, J lost 3 bases, and 5 bases stayed unmatched. There are 14 residues in the CDR3. The CDR3 bases are TGTGCCAGCAGCTTATGGCAGGGGGTCTACGAGCAGTACTTC. It yields the protein CASSLWQGVYEQYF.

This clone was counted only a few times. CDR3 sequence (DNA): TGTGCCAGCAGCGCACAGGGGCCCGCGGGTGAGCCTAACTATGGCTACACCTTC. This encodes CASSAQGPAGEPNYGYTF. The chain employs TRBV9 and TRBJ1-2, with TRBD1 matching over 7 bases. V shed 3 bases, J shed 0 bases, and the junction held 14 bases outside the gene matches. The CDR3 length is 18 residues. CDR1 is SGDLS, CDR2 YYNGEE, per germline.

The genes are TRBV7-9 and TRBJ2-7; D call uncertain. Germline V gene sequence: CDR1 SEHNR, CDR2 FQNEAQ (reference sequence). V was trimmed by 4 bases and J by 3 bases, leaving 13 bases between them. The CDR3 totals 14 residues. The CDR3 is CASSSDLHLYEQYF. The CDR3, as DNA: TGTGCCAGCAGCTCAGACTTACACCTCTACGAGCAGTACTTC.